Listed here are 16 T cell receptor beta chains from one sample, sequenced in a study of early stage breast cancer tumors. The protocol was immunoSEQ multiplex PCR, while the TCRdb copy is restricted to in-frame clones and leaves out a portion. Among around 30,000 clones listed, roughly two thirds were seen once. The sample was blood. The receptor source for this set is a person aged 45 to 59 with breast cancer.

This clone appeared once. This CDR3 is CASSPGQSYNEQFF. The CDR3 DNA follows: TGTGCCAGCAGCCCGGGACAGAGTTACAATGAGCAGTTCTTC. V is TRBV6-5 and J is TRBJ2-1; TRBD1 matches at 7 bases. The CDR3 runs to 14 residues. Germline V gives CDR1 MNHEY, CDR2 SVGAGI. V was clipped by 6 bases and J by 4 bases; unmatched bases: 6.

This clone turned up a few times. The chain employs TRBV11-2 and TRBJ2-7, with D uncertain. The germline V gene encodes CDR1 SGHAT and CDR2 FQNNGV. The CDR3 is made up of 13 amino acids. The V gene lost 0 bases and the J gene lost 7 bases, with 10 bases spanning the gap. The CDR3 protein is CASSLDPPMEQYF. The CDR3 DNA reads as TGTGCCAGCAGCTTAGATCCCCCGATGGAGCAGTACTTC.

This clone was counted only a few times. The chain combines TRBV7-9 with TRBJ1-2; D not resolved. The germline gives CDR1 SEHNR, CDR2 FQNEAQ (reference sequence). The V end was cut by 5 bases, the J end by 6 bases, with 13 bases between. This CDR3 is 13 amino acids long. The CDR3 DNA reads TGTGCCAGCAGCCCTCTGGGAGATCATGGCTACACCTTC. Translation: CASSPLGDHGYTF.

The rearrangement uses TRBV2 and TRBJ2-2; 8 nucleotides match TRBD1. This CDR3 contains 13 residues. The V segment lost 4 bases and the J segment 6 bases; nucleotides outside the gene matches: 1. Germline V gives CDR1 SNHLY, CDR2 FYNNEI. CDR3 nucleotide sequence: TGTGCCAGCAGTGCACAGGGGGCCGGGGAGCTGTTTTTT. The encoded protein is CASSAQGAGELFF.

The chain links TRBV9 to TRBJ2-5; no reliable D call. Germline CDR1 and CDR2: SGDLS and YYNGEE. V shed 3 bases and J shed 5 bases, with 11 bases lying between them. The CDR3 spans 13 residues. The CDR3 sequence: CASSEGEYETQYF. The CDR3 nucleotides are TGTGCCAGCAGCGAAGGAGAATACGAGACCCAGTACTTC.

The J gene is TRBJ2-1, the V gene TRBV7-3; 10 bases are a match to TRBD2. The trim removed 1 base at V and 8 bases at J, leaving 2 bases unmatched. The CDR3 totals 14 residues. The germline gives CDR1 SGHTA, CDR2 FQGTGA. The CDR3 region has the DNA TGTGCCAGCAGCTTAAGGAGCGGGAGGGATGAGCAGTTCTTC. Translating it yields CASSLRSGRDEQFF.

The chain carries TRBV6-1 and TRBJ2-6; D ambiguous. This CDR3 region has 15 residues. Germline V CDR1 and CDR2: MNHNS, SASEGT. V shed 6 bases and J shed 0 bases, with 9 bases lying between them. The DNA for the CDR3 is TGTGCCAGCAGAGGGCGGTCCTCTGGGGCCAACGTCCTGACTTTC. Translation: CASRGRSSGANVLTF.

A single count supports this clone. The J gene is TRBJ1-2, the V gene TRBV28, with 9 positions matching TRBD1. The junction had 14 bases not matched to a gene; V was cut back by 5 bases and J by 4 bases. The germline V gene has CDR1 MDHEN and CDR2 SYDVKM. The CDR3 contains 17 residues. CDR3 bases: TGTGCCAGCAGTGCGACAGGGGGGGGACTTAGTCTCTATGGCTACACCTTC. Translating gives CASSATGGGLSLYGYTF.

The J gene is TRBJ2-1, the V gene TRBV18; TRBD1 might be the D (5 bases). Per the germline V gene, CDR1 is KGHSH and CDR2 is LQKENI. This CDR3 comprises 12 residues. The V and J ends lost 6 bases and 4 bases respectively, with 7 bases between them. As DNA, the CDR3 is TGTGCCAGCTCCCCAGGGTACAATGAGCAGTTCTTC. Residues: CASSPGYNEQFF.

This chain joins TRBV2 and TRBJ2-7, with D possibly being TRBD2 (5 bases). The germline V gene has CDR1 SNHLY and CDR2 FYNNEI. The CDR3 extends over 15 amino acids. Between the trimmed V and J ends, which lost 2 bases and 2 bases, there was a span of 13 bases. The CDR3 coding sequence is TGTGCCAGCAGTGAACTCCGGGAACCCACCTACGAGCAGTACTTC. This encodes CASSELREPTYEQYF. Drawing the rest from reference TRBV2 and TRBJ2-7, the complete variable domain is EPEVTQTPSHQVTQMGQEVILRCVPISNHLYFYWYRQILGQKVEFLVSFYNNEISEKSEIFDDQFSVERPDGSNFTLKIRSTKLEDSAMYFCASSELREPTYEQYFGPGTRLTVT.

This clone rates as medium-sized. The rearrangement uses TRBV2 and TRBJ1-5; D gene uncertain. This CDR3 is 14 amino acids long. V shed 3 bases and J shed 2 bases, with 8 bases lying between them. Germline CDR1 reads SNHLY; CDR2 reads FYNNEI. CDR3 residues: CASSEAVGNQPQHF. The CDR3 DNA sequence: TGTGCCAGCAGTGAGGCAGTGGGCAATCAGCCCCAGCATTTT.

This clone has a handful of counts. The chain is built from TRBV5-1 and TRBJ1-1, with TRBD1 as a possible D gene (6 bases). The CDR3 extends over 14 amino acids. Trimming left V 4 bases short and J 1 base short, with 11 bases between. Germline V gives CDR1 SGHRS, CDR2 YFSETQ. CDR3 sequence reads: CASSKTGQNTEAFF. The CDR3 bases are TGCGCCAGCAGCAAGACAGGACAGAACACTGAAGCTTTCTTT.

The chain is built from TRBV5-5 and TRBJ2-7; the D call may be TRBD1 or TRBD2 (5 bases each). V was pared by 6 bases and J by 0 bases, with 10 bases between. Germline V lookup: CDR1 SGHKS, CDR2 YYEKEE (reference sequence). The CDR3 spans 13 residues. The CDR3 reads CASTRDDSYEQYF. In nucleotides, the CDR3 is TGTGCCAGCACCCGGGACGACTCCTACGAGCAGTACTTC.

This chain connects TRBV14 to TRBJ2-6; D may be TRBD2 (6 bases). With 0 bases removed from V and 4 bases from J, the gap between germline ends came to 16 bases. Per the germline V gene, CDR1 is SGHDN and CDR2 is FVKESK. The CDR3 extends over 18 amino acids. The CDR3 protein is CASSQEAMDYEGANVLTF. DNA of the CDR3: TGTGCCAGCAGCCAAGAAGCCATGGACTACGAAGGGGCCAACGTCCTGACTTTC. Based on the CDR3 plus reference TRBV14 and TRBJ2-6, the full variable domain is EAGVTQFPSHSVIEKGQTVTLRCDPISGHDNLYWYRRVMGKEIKFLLHFVKESKQDESGMPNNRFLAERTGGTYSTLKVQPAELEDSGVYFCASSQEAMDYEGANVLTFGAGSRLTVL.

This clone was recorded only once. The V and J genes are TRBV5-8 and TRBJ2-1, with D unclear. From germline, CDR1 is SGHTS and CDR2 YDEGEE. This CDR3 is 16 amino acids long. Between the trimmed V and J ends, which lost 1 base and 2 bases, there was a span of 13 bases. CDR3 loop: CASSLLIGDTYNEQFF. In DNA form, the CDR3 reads TGTGCCAGCAGCTTGTTAATCGGCGATACCTACAATGAGCAGTTCTTC.

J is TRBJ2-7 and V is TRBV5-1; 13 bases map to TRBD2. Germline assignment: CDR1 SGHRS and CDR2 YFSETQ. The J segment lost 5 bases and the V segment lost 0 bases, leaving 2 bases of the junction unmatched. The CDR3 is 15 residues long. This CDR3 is CASSLELAGGNEQYF. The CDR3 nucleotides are TGCGCCAGCAGCTTGGAACTAGCGGGAGGGAACGAGCAGTACTTC.